This TCR beta chain was found in a study of cytomegalovirus exposure and HLA in healthy donors. Study-level information: Findings of an earlier analysis included roughly 120 million unique TCR beta sequences from 180 million or so T cells. The study's findings and limits: Specificity of three CMV-associated chains for CMV antigens was verified in vitro. A later analysis linked 15,000 to 20,000 TCR beta sequences to HLA alleles at 0.05 false discovery rate.

This clone was seen only once. Antigen specificity is unknown. This cohort consisted of healthy bone marrow donors. The PCR employed 60 Vbeta primers together with 13 Jbeta primers. Sequencing was performed with immunoSEQ multiplex PCR; in TCRdb, only in-frame clones are kept and a portion is missing. The table records roughly 130,000 clones, around 65% of them present only once. The sample consisted of PBMCs. This TCR was recovered from a man younger than 30 in good health and CMV-seronegative.

Here the CDR3 reads CASSLWGGYEQYF. The CDR3 nucleotides are TGTGCCAGCAGCTTGTGGGGGGGGTACGAGCAGTACTTC. The chain links TRBV5-5 to TRBJ2-7; 7 bases are a match to TRBD2. J gave up 4 bases and V 1 base, and 2 bases lay outside the gene matches. Germline V gives CDR1 SGHKS, CDR2 YYEKEE (reference sequence). This CDR3 has 13 residues.